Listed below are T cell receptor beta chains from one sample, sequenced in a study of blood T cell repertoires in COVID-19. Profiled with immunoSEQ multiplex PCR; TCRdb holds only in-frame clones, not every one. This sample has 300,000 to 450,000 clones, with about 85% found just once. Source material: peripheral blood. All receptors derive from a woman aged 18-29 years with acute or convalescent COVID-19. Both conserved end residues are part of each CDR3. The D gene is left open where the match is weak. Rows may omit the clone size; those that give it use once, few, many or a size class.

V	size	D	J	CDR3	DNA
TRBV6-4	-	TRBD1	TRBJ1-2	CASSQDRGGGYTF	TGTGCCAGCAGCCAGGACAGGGGTGGTGGCTACACCTTC
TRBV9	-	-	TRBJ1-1	CASSVGSAEAFF	TGTGCCAGCAGCGTAGGCTCAGCTGAAGCTTTCTTT
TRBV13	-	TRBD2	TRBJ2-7	CATTTSGHLREQYF	TGTGCCACTACAACTAGCGGCCACCTACGAGAGCAGTACTTC
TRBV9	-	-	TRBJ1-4	CASSVGGEDEKLFF	TGTGCCAGCAGCGTAGGGGGCGAAGATGAAAAACTGTTTTTT
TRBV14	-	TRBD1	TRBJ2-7	CASSQDTALGTGLYEQYF	TGTGCCAGCAGCCAAGACACCGCTCTCGGGACAGGGCTGTACGAGCAGTACTTC
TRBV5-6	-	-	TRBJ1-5	CASSSRYSNQPQHF	TGTGCCAGCAGCTCGAGGTATAGCAATCAGCCCCAGCATTTT
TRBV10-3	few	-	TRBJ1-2	CAISDGARVPNGYTF	TGTGCCATCAGTGATGGAGCCAGGGTTCCGAATGGCTACACCTTC
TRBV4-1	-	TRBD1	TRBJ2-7	CASSQDSVGTVTYEQYF	TGCGCCAGCAGCCAAGACTCCGTGGGGACAGTTACCTACGAGCAGTACTTC
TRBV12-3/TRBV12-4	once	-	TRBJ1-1	CASIGGLGAEAFF	TGTGCCAGCATCGGAGGGTTGGGGGCTGAAGCTTTCTTT
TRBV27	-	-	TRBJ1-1	CASSSPTGLNTEAFF	TGTGCCAGCAGTTCCCCCACAGGGCTGAACACTGAAGCTTTCTTT
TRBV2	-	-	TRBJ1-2	CASSGQGSYGYTF	TGTGCCAGCAGTGGGCAGGGGAGCTATGGCTACACCTTC
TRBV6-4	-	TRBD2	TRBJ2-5	CASRPTGLGQETQYF	TGTGCCAGCAGACCGACCGGACTAGGGCAAGAGACCCAGTACTTC
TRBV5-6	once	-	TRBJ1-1	CASDVTGLNTEAFF	TGTGCCAGCGACGTGACAGGTTTGAACACTGAAGCTTTCTTT
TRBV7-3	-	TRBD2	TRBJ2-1	CASSRGLAGNNEQFF	TGTGCCAGCAGCCGCGGACTAGCGGGAAACAATGAGCAGTTCTTC
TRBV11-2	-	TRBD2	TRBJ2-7	CASSGGWEGYEQYF	TGTGCCAGCAGCGGGGGTTGGGAGGGCTACGAGCAGTACTTC
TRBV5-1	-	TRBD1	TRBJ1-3	CASSFDRARGGTIYF	TGCGCCAGCAGCTTCGACAGGGCCCGGGGGGGCACCATATATTTT
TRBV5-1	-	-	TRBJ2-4	CASSLVVGDIQYF	TGCGCCAGCAGCTTGGTGGTCGGGGACATTCAGTACTTC
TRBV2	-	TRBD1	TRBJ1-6	CASAFGQGNNSPLHF	TGTGCCAGCGCCTTTGGACAGGGTAACAATTCACCCCTCCACTTT
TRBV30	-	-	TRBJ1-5	CAWSVRGNQPQHF	TGTGCCTGGAGTGTACGGGGGAATCAGCCCCAGCATTTT
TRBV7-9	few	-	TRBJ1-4	CASSIGQTGYEKLFF	TGTGCCAGCAGCATTGGCCAAACAGGTTACGAAAAACTGTTTTTT
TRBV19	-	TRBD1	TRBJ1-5	CASDRDGGGPQHF	TGTGCCAGTGACAGGGACGGGGGAGGACCCCAGCATTTT
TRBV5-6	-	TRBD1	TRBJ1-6	CASSLGWTGNSPLHF	TGTGCCAGCAGCTTGGGGTGGACAGGCAATTCACCCCTCCACTTT
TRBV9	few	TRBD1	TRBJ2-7	CASSPHTGGLRNEQYF	TGTGCCAGCAGCCCCCACACAGGGGGCCTAAGGAACGAGCAGTACTTC
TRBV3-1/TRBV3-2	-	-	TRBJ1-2	CASSQRRLDGYTF	TGTGCCAGCAGCCAACGCAGGTTGGATGGCTACACCTTC
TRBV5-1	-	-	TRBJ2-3	CASFLAGSGTDTQYF	TGCGCCAGCTTCCTTGCGGGGAGCGGCACAGATACGCAGTATTTT
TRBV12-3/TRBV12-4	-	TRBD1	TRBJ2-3	CASSPRQGDTQYF	TGTGCCAGCAGTCCCCGACAGGGAGATACGCAGTATTTT
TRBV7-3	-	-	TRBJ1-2	CASSPQKQNYGYTF	TGTGCCAGCAGCCCACAGAAGCAGAACTATGGCTACACCTTC
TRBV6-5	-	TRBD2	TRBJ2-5	CATGLAGGLKTQYF	TGTGCCACCGGACTAGCGGGGGGGCTGAAGACCCAGTACTTC
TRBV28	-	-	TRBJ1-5	CASSLPGGNQPQHF	TGTGCCAGCAGTTTACCGGGGGGAAATCAGCCCCAGCATTTT
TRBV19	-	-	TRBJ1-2	CASTWFGQGDGYTF	TGTGCCAGTACTTGGTTCGGGCAGGGCGATGGCTACACCTTC
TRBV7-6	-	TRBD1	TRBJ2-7	CASSLAYTTGVYEQYF	TGTGCCAGCAGCTTAGCGTATACGACAGGGGTTTACGAGCAGTACTTC
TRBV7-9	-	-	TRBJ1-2	CASSSPGLRNYGYTF	TGTGCCAGCAGTTCTCCGGGACTCCGGAACTATGGCTACACCTTC
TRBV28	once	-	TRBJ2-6	CASSAASQTGANVLTF	TGTGCCAGCAGCGCTGCCTCCCAGACTGGGGCCAACGTCCTGACTTTC
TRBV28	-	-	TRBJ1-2	CASSWSAGGDYGYTF	TGTGCCAGCAGTTGGTCAGCGGGGGGCGACTATGGCTACACCTTC
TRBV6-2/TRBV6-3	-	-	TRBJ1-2	CASSSPGRVHGYTF	TGTGCCAGCAGTTCCCCAGGGAGGGTGCATGGCTACACCTTC